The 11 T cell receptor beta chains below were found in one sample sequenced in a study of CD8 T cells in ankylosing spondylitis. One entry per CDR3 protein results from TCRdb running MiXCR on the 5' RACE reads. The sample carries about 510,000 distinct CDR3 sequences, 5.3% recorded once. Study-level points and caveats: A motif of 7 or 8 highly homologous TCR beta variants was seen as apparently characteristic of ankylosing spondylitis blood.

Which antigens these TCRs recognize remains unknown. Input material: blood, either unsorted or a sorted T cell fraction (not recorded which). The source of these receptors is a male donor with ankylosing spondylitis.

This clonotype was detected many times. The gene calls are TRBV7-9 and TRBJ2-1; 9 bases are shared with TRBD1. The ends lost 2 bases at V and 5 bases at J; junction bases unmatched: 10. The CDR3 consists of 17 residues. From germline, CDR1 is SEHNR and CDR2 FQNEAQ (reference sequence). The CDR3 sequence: CASSLQRGGQGNNEQFF. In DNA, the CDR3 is TGTGCCAGCAGCTTACAAAGGGGGGGACAGGGCAACAATGAGCAGTTCTTC.

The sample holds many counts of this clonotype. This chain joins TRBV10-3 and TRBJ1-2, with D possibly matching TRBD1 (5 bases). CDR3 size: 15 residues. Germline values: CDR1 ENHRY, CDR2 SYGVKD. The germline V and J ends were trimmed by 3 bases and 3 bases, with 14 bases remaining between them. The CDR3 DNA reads TGTGCCATCAGTGATTTGAACAGGCAAGACTATGGCTACACCTTC. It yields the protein CAISDLNRQDYGYTF.

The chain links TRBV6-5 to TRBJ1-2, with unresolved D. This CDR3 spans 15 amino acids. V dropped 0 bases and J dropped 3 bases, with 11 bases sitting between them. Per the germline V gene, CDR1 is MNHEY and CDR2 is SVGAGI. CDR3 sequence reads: CASSYSRSRDYGYTF. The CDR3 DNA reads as TGTGCCAGCAGTTACTCGCGCAGCCGAGACTATGGCTACACCTTC.

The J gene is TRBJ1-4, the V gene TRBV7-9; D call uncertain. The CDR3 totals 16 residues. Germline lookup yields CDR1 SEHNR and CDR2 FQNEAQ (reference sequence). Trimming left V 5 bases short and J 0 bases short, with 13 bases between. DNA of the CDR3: TGTGCCAGCAGCCCGGGTCAGGCCACAACTAATGAAAAACTGTTTTTT. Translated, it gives CASSPGQATTNEKLFF.

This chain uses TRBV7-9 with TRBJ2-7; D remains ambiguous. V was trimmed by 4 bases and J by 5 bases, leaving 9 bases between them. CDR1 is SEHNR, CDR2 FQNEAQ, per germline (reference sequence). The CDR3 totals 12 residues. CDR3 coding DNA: TGTGCCAGCAGCTCGGAAGTTCACGAGCAGTACTTC. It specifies CASSSEVHEQYF. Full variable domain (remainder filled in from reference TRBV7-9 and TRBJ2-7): DTGVSQNPRHKITKRGQNVTFRCDPISEHNRLYWYRQTLGQGPEFLTYFQNEAQLEKSRLLSDRFSAERPKGSFSTLEIQRTEQGDSAMYLCASSSEVHEQYFGPGTRLTVT.

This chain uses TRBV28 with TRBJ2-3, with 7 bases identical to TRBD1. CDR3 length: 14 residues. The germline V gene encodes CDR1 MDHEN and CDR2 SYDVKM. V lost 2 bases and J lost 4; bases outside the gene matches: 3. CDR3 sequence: CASSLETGPDTQYF. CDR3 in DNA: TGTGCCAGCAGTTTAGAGACAGGGCCAGATACGCAGTATTTT.

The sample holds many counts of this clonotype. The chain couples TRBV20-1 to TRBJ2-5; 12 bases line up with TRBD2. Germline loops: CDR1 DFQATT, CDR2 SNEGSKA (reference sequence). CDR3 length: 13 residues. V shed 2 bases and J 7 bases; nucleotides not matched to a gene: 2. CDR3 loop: CSARTTSGGTQYF. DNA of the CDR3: TGCAGTGCTAGAACGACTAGCGGGGGGACCCAGTACTTC.

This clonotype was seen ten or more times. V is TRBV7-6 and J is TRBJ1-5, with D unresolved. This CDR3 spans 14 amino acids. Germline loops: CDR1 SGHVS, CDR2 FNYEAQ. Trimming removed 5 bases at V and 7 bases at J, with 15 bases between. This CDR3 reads CASSPREGGQPQHF. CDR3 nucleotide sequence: TGTGCCAGCAGCCCCCGAGAGGGAGGGCAGCCCCAGCATTTT. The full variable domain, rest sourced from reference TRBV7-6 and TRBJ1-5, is GAGVSQSPRYKVTKRGQDVALRCDPISGHVSLYWYRQALGQGPEFLTYFNYEAQQDKSGLPNDRFSAERPEGSISTLTIQRTEQRDSAMYRCASSPREGGQPQHFGDGTRLSIL.

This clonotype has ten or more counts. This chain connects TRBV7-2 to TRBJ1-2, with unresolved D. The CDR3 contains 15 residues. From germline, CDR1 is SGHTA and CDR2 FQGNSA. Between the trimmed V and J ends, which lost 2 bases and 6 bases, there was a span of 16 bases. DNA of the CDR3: TGTGCCAGCAGCTTAACAAGAGAGACAAATAATGGCTACACCTTC. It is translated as CASSLTRETNNGYTF.

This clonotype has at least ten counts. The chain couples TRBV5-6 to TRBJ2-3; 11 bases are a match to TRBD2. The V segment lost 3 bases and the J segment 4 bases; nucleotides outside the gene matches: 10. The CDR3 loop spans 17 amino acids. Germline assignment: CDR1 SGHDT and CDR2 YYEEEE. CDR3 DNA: TGTGCCAGCAGCTCAACTAGCGGGAGTGAATTCGCAGATACGCAGTATTTT. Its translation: CASSSTSGSEFADTQYF.

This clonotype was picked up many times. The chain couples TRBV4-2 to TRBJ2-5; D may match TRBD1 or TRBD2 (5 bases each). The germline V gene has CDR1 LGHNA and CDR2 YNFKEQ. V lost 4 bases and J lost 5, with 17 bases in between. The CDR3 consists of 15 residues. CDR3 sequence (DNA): TGTGCCAGCAGCCTGGGGACCGTCAACGGGGAGACCCAGTACTTC. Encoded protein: CASSLGTVNGETQYF.